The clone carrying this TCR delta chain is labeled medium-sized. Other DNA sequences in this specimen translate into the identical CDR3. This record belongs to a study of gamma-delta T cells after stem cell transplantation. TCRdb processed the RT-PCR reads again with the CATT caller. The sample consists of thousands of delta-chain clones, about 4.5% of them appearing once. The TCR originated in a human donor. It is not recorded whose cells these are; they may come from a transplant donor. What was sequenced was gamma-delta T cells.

The chain's CDR3 is CACDTMVLGATDTDKLIF. The CDR3 DNA reads TGTGCCTGTGACACCATGGTACTGGGGGCCACCGACACCGATAAACTCATCTTT. V gene TRDV2 combines with J gene TRDJ1; 8 bases match TRDD3. The CDR3 covers 18 residues. In germline, CDR1 is GEAIGNYY, CDR2 EKD. With V trimmed by 0 bases and J by 0 bases, 11 bases remained unmatched.